This TCR beta chain was captured by sequencing in a study of blood T cell repertoires in COVID-19. V dropped 10 bases and J dropped 5; count of bases not matched to a gene: 10. CDR3 length: 13 amino acids. Germline V gene sequence: CDR1 ENHRY, CDR2 SYGVKD. Sequencing was performed with immunoSEQ multiplex PCR; in TCRdb, only in-frame clones are kept and a portion is missing. The table records approximately 160,000 clones, 80% to 90% of them present only once. Enrolled through a virtual design, the participants were between 18 and 89 years of age and came from 24 US areas. Either two negative PCRs, clearance, or symptom resolution qualified Cohort 3 donors as recovered. The sample holds many counts of this clone.

Material for sequencing was PBMCs or T cells enriched from blood (not recorded which). V and J are TRBV10-3 and TRBJ1-1; TRBD1 matches 7 bases. The source of this sequence is a woman between 50 and 59 years old who had recovered from COVID-19. The CDR3: CATSMTGMTEAFF. CDR3 DNA sequence: TGTGCCACCTCTATGACAGGGATGACTGAAGCTTTCTTT.